The clone carrying this T cell receptor (beta chain) has only a few counts. The data stem from a study of blood T cells in healthy people across ages. This CDR3 is 16 amino acids long. Trimming took off 6 bases at V and 0 bases at J, with 18 bases between the two ends. Per the germline V gene, CDR1 is SGHTA and CDR2 is FQGNSA. A sample-barcoded 5' primer and a J-beta primer mix were used in a second PCR of roughly 7 to 12 cycles. TCRdb re-analysed the 5' RACE reads in MiXCR, keeping a single row per CDR3 protein. The sample records 800,000 or so distinct CDR3 sequences, around 62% being singletons. The chain uses TRBV7-2 and TRBJ2-7, with D hard to call. Sequencing was done on a sample of blood. This TCR was recovered from a young man in good health. The CDR3 DNA is TGTGCCAGCAGTCCCATGGGTACCAGGAGCTCCTACGAGCAGTACTTC. It translates to CASSPMGTRSSYEQYF.